Given below is one T cell receptor (beta chain) in context. This clone was counted between two and nine times. Its cognate antigen has yet to be identified. Base qualities were left out, and no much larger clone turns up one base away. At one collaborating source in Seattle, patients were enrolled during active infection and were followed longitudinally through the course of disease. Collaborating institutions collected whole blood in K2EDTA tubes following their own protocols. For TCRbeta analysis, collaborator samples were shipped as frozen whole blood, as isolated PBMCs, or as DNA extracted from either sample type. TCRbeta CDR3 regions were amplified from genomic DNA using the immunoSEQ Assay, a bias-controlled multiplex PCR. Processing in the source paper ran as follows. The number of nucleated cells in each sample was estimated by amplification of reference gene primers within the assay. Sequence reads were collapsed and filtered to measure the absolute abundance of every unique TCRbeta CDR3 rearrangement. For each sample, productive Simpson clonality was calculated as the square root of Simpson's diversity index over productive rearrangements. TCRdb limited this immuneACCESS table to in-frame rearrangements with V and J called. A share of clones is missing; checked studies link under half to unresolved V genes, and the rest is unexplained. The DNA gave D and trimming, while V, J and clone size come from that table. For this sample there are fewer than 300,000 clones; 85% to 90% appear just once. The ten largest clones represent roughly 6.3% of the sample.

The data originate from a study of blood T cell repertoires in COVID-19 (dated by TCRdb to the early 2020s). Regarding the complete study: Collaborator samples came from the United States, Italy and Spain and covered acute and convalescent phases of COVID-19. The prospective study material was composed of cDNA or gDNA derived from T cells, B-cell-depleted T cells, or PBMCs. Deeply sampled blood TCRbeta repertoires from subjects exposed to, actively infected with, or recovered from COVID-19 were included in the dataset. The repertoires were made available in a free public database intended to serve as a resource for research on the immune response to SARS-CoV-2. The samples were drawn from the first 160 participants of the ongoing ImmuneRACE study and from more than 1,000 subjects provided by 6 global collaborators. Nearly every sample came with metadata listing a de-identified subject ID, COVID-19 status, age in years and sex. Where HLA class I and class II types were available, the types were taken from metadata supplied by the sample provider, not from assay-based typing.

The CDR3 covers 11 residues, taking in both the cysteine and the phenylalanine. The read is trimmed to its CDR3 DNA, 33 bases read in frame from base 1. Trimming takes 3 bases from V and 5 bases from J, and the germline ends sit 5 bases apart. The germline V gene (reference sequence) supplies CDR1 SEHNR and CDR2 FQNEAQ. Study-wide conclusions, independent of this receptor: How much clinical and demographic metadata was included differed by source and by participant, and the metadata was provided uncurated.

This sequence was found in a woman aged 45 to 65 with COVID-19, enrolled during active disease. The sample was peripheral blood. The sequence joins TRBV7-9 to TRBJ2-7, with the D gene uncertain. The DNA reads as follows: TGTGCCAGCAGCTTCTATGACGAGCAGTACTTC. This gives the protein CASSFYDEQYF.